This T cell receptor (beta chain) was sequenced during a study of T cells in Graves' hyperthyroidism and ophthalmopathy. Background on the study: Initial diagnosis, before any treatment, was when peripheral blood was collected.

The source material, RNA transcripts, was used to amplify TCR beta CDR3 regions. The study used the HTBI primer set for a first-round RT-PCR of the TCR CDR3. TCRdb reprocessed the multiplex PCR reads with MiXCR, giving one entry per CDR3 protein. The repertoire holds hundreds of thousands of distinct CDR3 sequences, with about 38% as singletons. Patients showing uncontrolled infection, other autoimmune disease, pregnancy or lactation were ineligible. PBMCs were sourced from roughly 9.3 ml fresh peripheral blood. The trim removed 4 bases at V and 2 bases at J, leaving 4 bases unmatched. CDR1 MNHEY and CDR2 SVGAGI come from the germline V gene. The CDR3 is 15 residues long. This clonotype was recorded only once.

The sequence came from a man between 18 and 29 years old with Graves' hyperthyroidism. Sequences were obtained from blood. The chain recombines TRBV6-5 with TRBJ2-7, with 11 nucleotides matching TRBD1. The CDR3 loop reads CASSWGQGGTYEQYF. CDR3 DNA: TGTGCCAGCAGTTGGGGACAGGGGGGGACCTACGAGCAGTACTTC.